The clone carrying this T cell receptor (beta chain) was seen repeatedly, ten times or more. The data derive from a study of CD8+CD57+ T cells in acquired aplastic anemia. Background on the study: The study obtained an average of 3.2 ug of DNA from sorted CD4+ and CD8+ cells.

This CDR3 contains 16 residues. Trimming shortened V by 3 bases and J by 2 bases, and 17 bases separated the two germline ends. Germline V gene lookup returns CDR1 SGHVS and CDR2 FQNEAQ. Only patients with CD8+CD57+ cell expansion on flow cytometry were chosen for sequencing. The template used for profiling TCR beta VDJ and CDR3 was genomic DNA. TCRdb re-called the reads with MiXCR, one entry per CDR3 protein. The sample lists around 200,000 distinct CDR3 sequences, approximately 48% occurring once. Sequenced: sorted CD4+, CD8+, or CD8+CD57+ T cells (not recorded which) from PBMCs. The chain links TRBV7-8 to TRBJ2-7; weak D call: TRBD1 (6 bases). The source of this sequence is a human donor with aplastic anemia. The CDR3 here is CASSFQGRQTTYEQYF. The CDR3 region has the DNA TGTGCCAGCAGCTTCCAGGGGCGCCAAACCACCTACGAGCAGTACTTC.